This TCR beta chain was documented in a study of cytomegalovirus exposure and HLA in healthy donors. This CDR3 spans 16 amino acids. Germline lookup yields CDR1 LGHNA and CDR2 YNFKEQ. V gave up 1 base and J gave up 0 bases; unmatched junction bases: 6. A multiplex PCR was run with 60 Vbeta primers and 13 Jbeta primers. TCRdb's table, derived via immunoSEQ multiplex PCR, lists solely in-frame clones and lacks some. The sample consists of about 120,000 clones, more than 65% of them appearing once. Sequenced: PBMCs. This TCR derives from a man aged 18 to 29 in good health and CMV-seropositive. This chain links TRBV4-2 with TRBJ2-7; TRBD1 matches at 7 bases. CDR3 region: CASSQVQGTVSYEQYF. DNA for the CDR3: TGTGCCAGCAGCCAAGTCCAAGGGACAGTCTCCTACGAGCAGTACTTC.